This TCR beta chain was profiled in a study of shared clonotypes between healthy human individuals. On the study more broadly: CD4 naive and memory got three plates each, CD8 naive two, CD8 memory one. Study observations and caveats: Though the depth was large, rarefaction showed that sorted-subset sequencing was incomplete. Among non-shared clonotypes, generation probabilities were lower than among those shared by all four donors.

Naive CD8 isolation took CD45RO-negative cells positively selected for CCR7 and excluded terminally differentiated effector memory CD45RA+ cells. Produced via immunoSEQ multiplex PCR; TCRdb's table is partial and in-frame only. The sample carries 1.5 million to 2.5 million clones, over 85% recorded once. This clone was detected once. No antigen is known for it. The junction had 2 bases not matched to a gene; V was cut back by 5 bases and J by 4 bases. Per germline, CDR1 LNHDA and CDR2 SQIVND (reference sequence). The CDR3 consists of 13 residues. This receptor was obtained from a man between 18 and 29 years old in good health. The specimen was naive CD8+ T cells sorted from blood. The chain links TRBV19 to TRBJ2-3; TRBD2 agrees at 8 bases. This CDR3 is CASSRRGADTQYF. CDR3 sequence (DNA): TGTGCCAGTAGTCGGCGGGGGGCAGATACGCAGTATTTT.